The present TCR beta chain was sequenced within a study of CD4 T cells in relation to SARS-CoV-2 and coronaviruses. Overall study: ViraFEST: approximately 10-day antigen culture of PBMCs, then TCR beta CDR3 sequencing.

A note on this clone: Its antigen is undetermined.

CDR1 LNHDA and CDR2 SQIVND come from the germline V gene (reference sequence). The CDR3 consists of 15 residues. The ends were cut back, 0 bases at V and 1 base at J, with 10 bases in the middle. Assay: immunoSEQ multiplex PCR; the TCRdb copy retains only in-frame clones and omits some. Of fewer than 20,000 clones in the sample, approximately 80% were seen once. Unexposed donor CD4+ T cells date from about 2011-2018, before the COVID-19 pandemic. Isolation of CD4+ T cells took place after around 11 days in culture. Fresh IL-2 medium replaced half the medium on days 3 and 7. Findings and limits, study-wide: No donor gave both pre-pandemic and post-infection samples.

The source of this sequence is a human donor in good health. Sequencing was performed on CD4+ T cells from PBMCs, cultured in vitro. V is TRBV19 and J is TRBJ2-7; no clear D gene. CDR3 coding DNA: TGTGCCAGTAGTATAGACCTCACTCCTTCCTACGAGCAGTACTTC. Protein: CASSIDLTPSYEQYF.